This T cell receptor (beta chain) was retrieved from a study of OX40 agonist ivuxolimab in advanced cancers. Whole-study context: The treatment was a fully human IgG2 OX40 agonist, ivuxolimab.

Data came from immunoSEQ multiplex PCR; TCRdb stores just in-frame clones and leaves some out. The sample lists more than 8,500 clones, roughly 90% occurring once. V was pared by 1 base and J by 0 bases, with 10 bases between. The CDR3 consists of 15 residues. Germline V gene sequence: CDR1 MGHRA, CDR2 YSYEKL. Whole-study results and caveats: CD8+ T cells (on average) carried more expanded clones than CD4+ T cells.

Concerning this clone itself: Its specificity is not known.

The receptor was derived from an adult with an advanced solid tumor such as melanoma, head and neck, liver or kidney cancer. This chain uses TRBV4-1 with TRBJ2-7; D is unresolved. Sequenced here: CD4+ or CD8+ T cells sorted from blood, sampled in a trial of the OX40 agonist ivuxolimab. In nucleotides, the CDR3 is TGCGCCAGCAGCCAAGGCCCCCTCGACTCCTACGAGCAGTACTTC. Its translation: CASSQGPLDSYEQYF.